This entry lists 27 T cell receptor beta chains sequenced from one sample in a study of persistence of HIV-infected CD4 T cells. Sequencing used immunoSEQ version 4 in survey mode. Libraries were prepared by immunoSEQ multiplex PCR; TCRdb keeps only in-frame clonotypes and omits some of them. In the table there are tens of thousands of clones, more than 70% of which are singletons. Antigens of these TCRs are unknown. Cells were stimulated with overlapping HIV-1 Gag 15-mer peptides. Sorted nonresponding memory CD4+ T cells were CD40L-negative, CD69-negative, CD45RO-high. Sequenced material: CD4+ T cells sorted from PBMCs after roughly 19-hour stimulation, taken from a patient who received antiretroviral therapy. The receptors come from an adult man with HIV who was CMV-seropositive.

CDR3 sequence: CATSRGRGIGSYEQYF. The CDR3 coding sequence is TGTGCCACCAGCAGAGGGAGGGGGATAGGGTCCTACGAGCAGTACTTC. The chain uses TRBV15 and TRBJ2-7, with D perhaps matching TRBD1 or TRBD2 (6 bases each). The V end was cut by 1 base, the J end by 1 base, with 14 bases between. The CDR3 has 16 amino acids. Germline V gene sequence: CDR1 LNHNV, CDR2 YYDKDF (reference sequence).

This clone showed up just once. The chain couples TRBV19 to TRBJ1-2; D is unresolved. Germline V gene data show CDR1 as LNHDA and CDR2 as SQIVND (reference sequence). Trimming shortened V by 5 bases and J by 4 bases, and 8 bases separated the two germline ends. This CDR3 has 12 residues. The CDR3 region is CASSEGLYGYTF. CDR3 DNA: TGTGCCAGTAGTGAGGGCCTCTATGGCTACACCTTC.

The gene calls are TRBV5-5 and TRBJ1-4; 8 bases fit TRBD1. The CDR3 has 14 amino acids. Trimming removed 4 bases from V and 7 bases from J; junction bases left unmatched: 6. Germline V gene sequence: CDR1 SGHKS, CDR2 YYEKEE (reference sequence). The CDR3 loop reads CASSLGQGVEKLFF. The DNA for the CDR3 is TGTGCCAGCAGCCTCGGACAGGGCGTTGAAAAACTGTTTTTT.

CDR3 residues: CATDREGNEQFF. The CDR3 DNA sequence: TGTGCCACCGACAGGGAGGGGAATGAGCAGTTCTTC. V gene TRBV15 combines with J gene TRBJ2-1; either TRBD1 or TRBD2 may fit D (7 bases each). CDR1 is LNHNV, CDR2 YYDKDF, per germline (reference sequence). The germline V and J ends were trimmed by 8 bases and 7 bases, with 12 bases remaining between them. The CDR3 sequence is 12 residues long.

The chain joins TRBV11-3 to TRBJ2-3, with a tentative D call TRBD2 (5 bases). CDR1 and CDR2 from the germline V gene are SGHNT and YENEEA. The CDR3 extends over 13 amino acids. Deletions cut 1 base from V and 5 bases from J, with 7 bases between. CDR3 DNA: TGTGCCAGCAGCTTAGTAGGAGGAGATACGCAGTATTTT. Its protein product is CASSLVGGDTQYF.

The rearrangement joins TRBV9 to TRBJ1-4, with D possibly being TRBD1 (5 bases). The germline CDR1 and CDR2 sequences are SGDLS and YYNGEE. The ends were cut back, 3 bases at V and 2 bases at J, with 17 bases in the middle. The CDR3 is 17 amino acids. CDR3 bases: TGTGCCAGCAGCGGAGGACGGGGGTTGGAGACTAATGAAAAACTGTTTTTT. Amino acids: CASSGGRGLETNEKLFF.

This clone has a single count. The chain has TRBV5-1 and TRBJ1-1; possibly TRBD1 for D (5 bases). Trimming shortened V by 4 bases and J by 3 bases, and 13 bases separated the two germline ends. This CDR3 region has 14 residues. Germline CDR1 and CDR2: SGHRS and YFSETQ. CDR3 DNA sequence: TGCGCCAGCAGCGGTCGGGGCCGGGACACTGAAGCTTTCTTT. This translates into CASSGRGRDTEAFF.

This rearrangement joins TRBV28 to TRBJ1-2; D is uncertain. The CDR3 extends over 15 amino acids. V shed 2 bases and J shed 2 bases, with 12 bases lying between them. CDR1 is MDHEN and CDR2 is SYDVKM in the germline V gene. CDR3 amino acids: CASSLPPPGNYGYTF. DNA for the CDR3: TGTGCCAGCAGTTTACCTCCTCCCGGGAACTATGGCTACACCTTC.

A single count supports this clone. The CDR3 region has the DNA TGTGCCAGCAGTTATGAGGACTACACTGAAGCTTTCTTT. It codes for CASSYEDYTEAFF. The genes are TRBV6-5 and TRBJ1-1; D gene ambiguous. V lost 3 bases to trimming and J lost 3 bases, with 8 bases between them. Per the germline V gene, CDR1 is MNHEY and CDR2 is SVGAGI. This CDR3 is built from 13 residues.

This chain connects TRBV3-1 (or the pseudogene TRBV3-2) to TRBJ2-3; no clear D. The CDR3 covers 12 residues. Between the trimmed V and J ends, which lost 5 bases and 6 bases, there was a span of 9 bases. Germline V CDR1 and CDR2: LGHDT, YNNKEL (reference sequence). In DNA form, the CDR3 reads TGTGCCAGCAGCTCCGTGGGGGATACGCAGTATTTT. As protein: CASSSVGDTQYF.

This chain connects TRBV14 to TRBJ2-7, with D unclear. The CDR3 is made up of 13 amino acids. V lost 1 base and J 7 bases, leaving 11 bases between the germline ends. CDR1 and CDR2 from the germline V gene are SGHDN and FVKESK. The CDR3 protein is CASSQAPSLEQYF. As DNA, the CDR3 is TGTGCCAGCAGCCAAGCGCCGTCTTTGGAGCAGTACTTC.

This clone occurred a few times. This chain uses TRBV9 with TRBJ1-6; D ambiguous. In germline, CDR1 is SGDLS, CDR2 YYNGEE. Trimming pared 3 bases from V and 5 bases from J, leaving 6 bases between. The CDR3 runs to 13 residues. DNA for the CDR3: TGTGCCAGCAGCGACAGCAATAATTCACCCCTCCACTTT. This codes for CASSDSNNSPLHF.

The genes are TRBV10-3 and TRBJ1-1; possible D gene TRBD1, 6 bases. The CDR3 extends over 17 amino acids. V was trimmed by 4 bases and J by 0 bases, leaving 18 bases between them. Germline lookup yields CDR1 ENHRY and CDR2 SYGVKD. CDR3 amino acids: CAISALQGGGMNTEAFF. CDR3 sequence (DNA): TGTGCCATCAGTGCGTTACAGGGCGGGGGAATGAACACTGAAGCTTTCTTT.

This clone rates as medium-sized (0.01 to 0.1%). At the DNA level, this CDR3 is encoded by other sequences in the same sample as well. The chain combines TRBV12-3 or TRBV12-4 with TRBJ1-3, with D possibly being TRBD1 (5 bases). Trimming pared 6 bases from V and 4 bases from J, leaving 10 bases between. This CDR3 comprises 13 residues. The CDR3 nucleotides are TGTGCCAGCAGACGGGGCTCAGGAAACACCATATATTTT. Translation: CASRRGSGNTIYF.

By share of the sample, this clone is medium-sized (0.01 to 0.1%). The rearrangement uses TRBV19 and TRBJ2-3; D is possibly TRBD2 (5 bases). V lost 3 bases and J 4 bases, leaving 17 bases between the germline ends. CDR3 length: 16 residues. CDR1 and CDR2 (germline): LNHDA, SQIVND (reference sequence). The CDR3 DNA reads TGTGCCAGTAGTATTGAGGGCATCTCCCGGGCAGATACGCAGTATTTT. This encodes CASSIEGISRADTQYF. Drawing the rest from reference TRBV19 and TRBJ2-3, the complete variable domain is DGGITQSPKYLFRKEGQNVTLSCEQNLNHDAMYWYRQDPGQGLRLIYYSQIVNDFQKGDIAEGYSVSREKKESFPLTVTSAQKNPTAFYLCASSIEGISRADTQYFGPGTRLTVL.

This chain connects TRBV24-1 to TRBJ2-1, with D unresolved. The V end was cut by 2 bases, the J end by 1 base, with 17 bases between. The CDR3 is 18 amino acids. Germline V lookup: CDR1 KGHDR, CDR2 SFDVKD. In DNA, the CDR3 is TGTGCCACCAGTGATTCCGCCGGCACCCATAGGTCCTACAATGAGCAGTTCTTC. Its protein product is CATSDSAGTHRSYNEQFF.

This clone occurred a few times. This chain links TRBV4-2 with TRBJ1-5; 8 nucleotides match TRBD1. The V and J ends lost 0 bases and 2 bases, in that order; junction bases with no gene match: 12. Germline lookup yields CDR1 LGHNA and CDR2 YNFKEQ. There are 19 residues in the CDR3. The CDR3 here is CASSQDPMQGANGNQPQHF. CDR3 DNA sequence: TGTGCCAGCAGCCAAGACCCGATGCAGGGGGCGAATGGCAATCAGCCCCAGCATTTT.

The CDR3 loop is CASRTGDGELFF. CDR3 in DNA: TGTGCCAGCAGGACAGGGGACGGGGAGCTGTTTTTT. The chain links TRBV7-8 to TRBJ2-2; TRBD1 agrees at 8 bases. Germline V CDR1 and CDR2: SGHVS, FQNEAQ. The junction had 1 base not matched to a gene; V was cut back by 6 bases and J by 7 bases. The CDR3 consists of 12 residues. Combining the CDR3 with reference TRBV7-8 and TRBJ2-2 gives the whole variable domain GAGVSQSPRYKVAKRGQDVALRCDPISGHVSLFWYQQALGQGPEFLTYFQNEAQLDKSGLPSDRFFAERPEGSVSTLKIQRTQQEDSAVYLCASRTGDGELFFGEGSRLTVL.

The genes are TRBV20-1 and TRBJ1-1, with TRBD1 as a possible D gene (5 bases). CDR3 length: 11 residues. The germline gives CDR1 DFQATT, CDR2 SNEGSKA (reference sequence). V was clipped by 4 bases and J by 8 bases, with 11 bases between them. The CDR3 sequence: CSAIRWGEAFF. In DNA, the CDR3 is TGCAGTGCTATCCGGTGGGGGGAAGCTTTCTTT.

V usage is TRBV5-1 and J usage is TRBJ2-1; D is possibly TRBD2 (5 bases). Per germline, CDR1 SGHRS and CDR2 YFSETQ. The V and J ends lost 3 bases and 4 bases respectively, with 17 bases between them. This CDR3 is built from 16 residues. The CDR3 coding sequence is TGCGCCAGCAGCTCTGGAGCGGTCAACCAATACAATGAGCAGTTCTTC. Translated: CASSSGAVNQYNEQFF.

The CDR3 loop reads CASSFPGLGGTDTQYF. As DNA, the CDR3 is TGTGCCAGCAGCTTCCCGGGACTAGGGGGCACAGATACGCAGTATTTT. This sequence joins TRBV7-3 and TRBJ2-3; the match to TRBD2 covers 8 bases. Germline V gene sequence: CDR1 SGHTA, CDR2 FQGTGA. This CDR3 spans 16 amino acids. V was pared by 3 bases and J by 1 base, with 6 bases of the junction left unmatched.

V gene TRBV5-6 combines with J gene TRBJ2-7; D perhaps matches TRBD1 (6 bases). Germline V gene data show CDR1 as SGHDT and CDR2 as YYEEEE. The length of the CDR3 is 15 residues. V dropped 4 bases and J dropped 4 bases, with 18 bases sitting between them. The CDR3 DNA reads as TGTGCCAGCAGCCTGGGAACGGTCAGGGGATACGAGCAGTACTTC. This encodes CASSLGTVRGYEQYF. The full variable domain, its missing parts supplied by reference TRBV5-6 and TRBJ2-7, is DAGVTQSPTHLIKTRGQQVTLRCSPKSGHDTVSWYQQALGQGPQFIFQYYEEEERQRGNFPDRFSGHQFPNYSSELNVNALLLGDSALYLCASSLGTVRGYEQYFGPGTRLTVT.

The chain has TRBV12-3 or TRBV12-4 and TRBJ2-7; no clear D gene. CDR3 length equals 13 residues. Between the trimmed V and J ends, which lost 6 bases and 4 bases, there was a span of 13 bases. CDR3 loop: CASSPDSGYEQYF. The CDR3 DNA sequence: TGTGCCAGCAGCCCGGATTCGGGTTACGAGCAGTACTTC.

This clone has only a few counts. The chain's CDR3 is CASIQGTALSYGYTF. As DNA, the CDR3 is TGTGCCAGTATCCAAGGGACAGCTCTCTCGTATGGCTACACCTTC. V gene TRBV19 combines with J gene TRBJ1-2; TRBD1 matches at 7 bases. Germline V CDR1 and CDR2: LNHDA, SQIVND (reference sequence). The CDR3 runs 15 residues. V lost 7 bases, J lost 5 bases, and 13 bases stayed unmatched.

This rearrangement joins TRBV2 to TRBJ2-1; perhaps TRBD1 as D (5 bases). CDR3 size: 14 residues. V gave up 4 bases and J gave up 3 bases, with 10 bases separating them. Germline values: CDR1 SNHLY, CDR2 FYNNEI. CDR3 bases: TGTGCCAGCAGTGTTCTTGGACACTACAATGAGCAGTTCTTC. Its protein is CASSVLGHYNEQFF.

This clone occurred a few times. This specimen includes other DNA sequences encoding the same CDR3. The V gene is TRBV24-1, the J gene TRBJ2-2; 11 nucleotides match TRBD1. The CDR3 has 14 amino acids. Trimming cost V 7 bases and J 5 bases; bases outside gene matches: 2. Germline CDR1 and CDR2: KGHDR and SFDVKD. The CDR3 DNA sequence: TGTGCCACCAGAGGACAGGGGGCAACCGGGGAGCTGTTTTTT. Amino acids: CATRGQGATGELFF.

The chain recombines TRBV6-1 with TRBJ2-1; D perhaps matches TRBD2 (5 bases). Trimming left V 2 bases short and J 8 bases short, with 16 bases between. The CDR3 spans 15 residues. Germline CDR1 and CDR2: MNHNS and SASEGT. The CDR3 region is CASSEMGGGVHEQFF. CDR3 in DNA: TGTGCCAGCAGTGAAATGGGTGGAGGTGTACATGAGCAGTTCTTC.